This T cell receptor beta chain was captured by sequencing in a study of blood T cell repertoires in COVID-19. TCRdb keeps only in-frame clones here, not all; method: immunoSEQ multiplex PCR. The profile shows about 84,000 clones, over 80% of them singletons. V gave up 4 bases and J gave up 4 bases, with 19 bases separating them. Germline-derived CDR1 and CDR2 are MDHEN and SYDVKM. The CDR3 runs to 16 residues. This clonotype was sampled from a woman at least 80 years old with acute or convalescent COVID-19. The chain links TRBV28 to TRBJ2-5, with D perhaps matching TRBD1 (6 bases). The sequenced material came from peripheral blood. The CDR3 nucleotides read TGTGCCAGCAGTTCACCGCCCAACAGGGTAGGAGAGACCCAGTACTTC. This encodes CASSSPPNRVGETQYF.